This is a list of T cell receptor beta chains from one sample in a study of blood T cell repertoires in COVID-19. Sequencing used immunoSEQ multiplex PCR; TCRdb keeps in-frame clones, though not all of them. Of more than 200,000 clones in the sample, roughly 89% were seen once. The specimen was PBMCs or T cells enriched from blood (not recorded which). The receptors stem from a woman in her twenties or thirties with acute COVID-19. Both conserved end residues are part of each CDR3. The D gene is left open where the match is weak. Clone size is shown for a subset of rows, as once, few, many or a class of expanded clone.

>TRBJ2-3|TRBV3-1/TRBV3-2|.|TRBD1
TGTGCCAGCAGCCTCAGGGGGCTGGGGATAGCAGATACGCAGTATTTT
CASSLRGLGIADTQYF
>TRBJ1-6|TRBV7-6|.|TRBD1
TGTGCCAGCAGCTTAGCGACAGGGAATTCACCCCTCCACTTT
CASSLATGNSPLHF
>TRBJ2-1|TRBV13|.|.
TGTGCCAGCAGCTTAGGGACAGGCGCACTTAATGAGCAGTTCTTC
CASSLGTGALNEQFF
>TRBJ1-2|TRBV7-8|.|.
TGTGCCAGCAGCCCGGACAAATCGAGGTTTGGCTACACCTTC
CASSPDKSRFGYTF
>TRBJ2-7|TRBV5-5|.|.
TGTGCCAGCAGCTTCAGTGAGGTCGAGCAGTACTTC
CASSFSEVEQYF
>TRBJ2-1|TRBV5-1|.|TRBD1
TGCGCCAGCAGCCCGGGGACAGAGAAGATTTACAATGAGCAGTTCTTC
CASSPGTEKIYNEQFF
>TRBJ1-1|TRBV9|once|.
TGTGCCAGCAGCCCCTCATCAGGGTTGATCACTGAAGCTTTCTTT
CASSPSSGLITEAFF
>TRBJ2-5|TRBV19|.|.
TGTGCCAGTAGTTTGACTGTTTCTCAAGAGACCCAGTACTTC
CASSLTVSQETQYF
>TRBJ1-2|TRBV27|once|.
TGTGCCAGCAGTTTATCCGGGACTTCTGTCTATGGCTACACCTTC
CASSLSGTSVYGYTF
>TRBJ1-4|TRBV19|.|.
TGTGCCAGTAATGAGGGGGTAGGGGAAAAACTGTTTTTT
CASNEGVGEKLFF
>TRBJ1-4|TRBV6-5|.|.
TGTGCCAGCATGCTAATATCGAAGCCTAATGAAAAACTGTTTTTT
CASMLISKPNEKLFF
>TRBJ1-2|TRBV18|.|.
TGTGCCAGCTCACCCGGCCCCAGCGACTATGGCTACACCTTC
CASSPGPSDYGYTF
>TRBJ2-4|TRBV7-9|once|.
TGTGCCAGCAGCCTCGGGCGAGGGATTCAGTACTTC
CASSLGRGIQYF
>TRBJ1-5|TRBV27|.|.
TGTGCCAGCAGTTTATGGGCAGGAATCAATCAGCCCCAGCATTTT
CASSLWAGINQPQHF
>TRBJ1-2|TRBV2|.|.
TGTGCCAGCAGCGTAATGGGGAGCCTCTATGGCTACACCTTC
CASSVMGSLYGYTF
>TRBJ2-7|TRBV24-1|.|TRBD1
TGTGCCACCAGTGAACAGGGGAAGCAGTACTTC
CATSEQGKQYF
>TRBJ2-7|TRBV13|.|.
TGTGCCAGCAGTCGAGGGGGCTCCTACGAGCAGTACTTC
CASSRGGSYEQYF
>TRBJ1-5|TRBV7-2|few|.
TGTGCCAGCAGCTGGACACAGGGACGGAATCAGCCCCAGCATTTT
CASSWTQGRNQPQHF
>TRBJ1-6|TRBV3-1/TRBV3-2|.|.
TGTGCCAGCAGCCAGCTTCCGGACATCTATAATTCACCCCTCCACTTT
CASSQLPDIYNSPLHF
>TRBJ1-1|TRBV18|.|TRBD1
TGTGCCAGCTCAGATTATCCGGGACAGAAGACGACTTTCTTT
CASSDYPGQKTTFF
>TRBJ2-3|TRBV5-4|.|.
TGTGCCAGCAGCTCCGACAGGCCCACAGATACGCAGTATTTT
CASSSDRPTDTQYF
>TRBJ2-1|TRBV5-1|once|TRBD1
TGCGCCAGCAGCCCTACCCCACAGGGGGCCTACAATGAGCAGTTCTTC
CASSPTPQGAYNEQFF
>TRBJ1-6|TRBV7-2|.|.
TGTGCCAGCAGCCCGGAGACGGGGTTCCCGACCCCATATAATTCACCCCTCCACTTT
CASSPETGFPTPYNSPLHF
>TRBJ2-1|TRBV11-3|once|TRBD1
TGTGCCAGCAGCTTAGAGGACGACAGGGCCGAGAATGAGCAGTTCTTC
CASSLEDDRAENEQFF
>TRBJ1-1|TRBV28|few|TRBD1
TGTGCCAGCAACCCACGCGGACAGGGGGCTCGAGCTTTCTTT
CASNPRGQGARAFF
>TRBJ1-1|TRBV5-1|.|.
TGCGCCAGCAGCTTTACGGGATTGAACACTGAAGCTTTCTTT
CASSFTGLNTEAFF
>TRBJ1-4|TRBV7-8|.|.
TGTGCCAGCAGCTTAGAGTCGGTGGGCACTAATGAAAAACTGTTTTTT
CASSLESVGTNEKLFF
>TRBJ2-3|TRBV7-6|.|TRBD2
TGTGCCAGCAGCTTCCAGCCCCGGGGGGGCCATCCCGGAGATACGCAGTATTTT
CASSFQPRGGHPGDTQYF
>TRBJ2-3|TRBV11-3|.|.
TGTGCCAGCAGCCAACATAGGGGTCAGGAAGATACGCAGTATTTT
CASSQHRGQEDTQYF
>TRBJ2-3|TRBV4-1|.|TRBD2
TGCGCCAGCAGCTCAGAGCGGGGGGGCTTCACAGATACGCAGTATTTT
CASSSERGGFTDTQYF
>TRBJ1-4|TRBV18|.|.
TGTGCCAGCTCACCACTATCGCCCACGGTGGAAAAACTGTTTTTT
CASSPLSPTVEKLFF
>TRBJ1-1|TRBV5-6|.|.
TGTGCCAGCCGTGAAATGGCTCACACTGAAGCTTTCTTT
CASREMAHTEAFF
>TRBJ2-2|TRBV9|.|.
TGTGCCAGCAGCGTAGGTAGCACCGGGGAGCTGTTTTTT
CASSVGSTGELFF
>TRBJ1-1|TRBV7-8|.|.
TGTGCCAGCAGCCCCCCGTGGCTGAACACTGAAGCTTTCTTT
CASSPPWLNTEAFF
>TRBJ2-7|TRBV4-1|.|TRBD2
TGCGCCAGCAGCCAACTAGCGGGGGGGAATTTTGGCTACTACGAGCAGTACTTC
CASSQLAGGNFGYYEQYF
>TRBJ1-2|TRBV10-3|.|.
TGTGCCACCACCGCGTTGGACAGAAATAACTATGGCTACACCTTC
CATTALDRNNYGYTF
>TRBJ1-4|TRBV5-1|.|.
TGCGCCAGCAGCTTGAGTGGAGGGGAGGCCGGTGAAAAACTGTTTTTT
CASSLSGGEAGEKLFF
>TRBJ1-1|TRBV18|.|TRBD1
TGTGCCAGCTCACCGCGACAGGGAGGAGACACTGAAGCTTTCTTT
CASSPRQGGDTEAFF
>TRBJ2-7|TRBV11-3|.|TRBD1
TGTGCCAGCAGCTTTACAGGGGGAGAGCAGTACTTC
CASSFTGGEQYF
>TRBJ2-1|TRBV7-9|.|.
TGTGCCATCCCCCACTTACTAAGTTTAAATGATCGCTCCTACAATGAGCAGTTCTTC
CAIPHLLSLNDRSYNEQFF
>TRBJ2-2|TRBV18|.|.
TGTGCCAGCTCACCGGGCGGGGCGAACACCGGGGAGCTGTTTTTT
CASSPGGANTGELFF
>TRBJ1-2|TRBV1|.|.
TGCACCAGCAGCCCCCGGGGAGGCTACACCTTC
CTSSPRGGYTF
>TRBJ1-3|TRBV5-1|.|.
TGCGCCAGCAGCGGAACAGGATCCGGAAACACCATATATTTT
CASSGTGSGNTIYF
>TRBJ2-1|TRBV24-1|once|.
TGTGCCACCAGTGAACAGGGTCGCAATGAGCAGTTCTTC
CATSEQGRNEQFF
>TRBJ2-7|TRBV7-2|.|.
TGTGCCAGCAGCCCTATGGGGGCAGGTTACCCCTACGAGCAGTACTTC
CASSPMGAGYPYEQYF
>TRBJ1-4|TRBV4-1|once|.
TGCGCCAGCAGCCAAGACAGTTCTGCAACTAATGAAAAACTGTTTTTT
CASSQDSSATNEKLFF
>TRBJ1-2|TRBV27|.|TRBD1
TGTGCCAGCAGTTTTTGGGCAGGGGGCGACTATGGCTACACCTTC
CASSFWAGGDYGYTF
>TRBJ2-1|TRBV6-5|.|.
TGTGCCAGCACCGAGGGCGGCGATGAGCAGTTCTTC
CASTEGGDEQFF
>TRBJ2-6|TRBV28|.|.
TGTGCCAGCAGTTTATTGCGACAGAAAGTAAGCTCTGGGGCCAACGTCCTGACTTTC
CASSLLRQKVSSGANVLTF
>TRBJ1-1|TRBV3-1/TRBV3-2|.|TRBD1
TGTGCCAGCAGCCTCCGGACAGGAATGAACACTGAAGCTTTCTTT
CASSLRTGMNTEAFF
>TRBJ2-5|TRBV29-1|.|TRBD2
TGCAGCGTTGGAAAGGGCAGGACTAGCGGGACCTGGATACAAGAGACCCAGTACTTC
CSVGKGRTSGTWIQETQYF
>TRBJ2-7|TRBV19|.|TRBD2
TGTGCCAGTAGCTCAACGCGGGGGGCGGAATACGAGCAGTACTTC
CASSSTRGAEYEQYF
>TRBJ1-3|TRBV30|few|TRBD1
TGTGCCTGCCCGGGACAGAGAAACACCATATATTTT
CACPGQRNTIYF
>TRBJ2-7|TRBV21-1|.|.
TGTGCCAGCAGCAAAGCTAGCGGGGGCGCCGAACCATACGAGCAGTACTTC
CASSKASGGAEPYEQYF
>TRBJ1-5|TRBV2|.|.
TGTGCCAGCAGTGACGAAACAGACAGAGTTAATCAGCCCCAGCATTTT
CASSDETDRVNQPQHF
>TRBJ2-7|TRBV20-1|.|.
TGCAGTGCATCTAACTACGAGCAGTACTTC
CSASNYEQYF
>TRBJ2-3|TRBV2|.|TRBD1
TGTGCCGGGGGGACAGGGGGCACAGATACGCAGTATTTT
CAGGTGGTDTQYF
>TRBJ1-1|TRBV10-3|.|TRBD1
TGTGCCATCGGGGCAGGGGGAACTGAAGCTTTCTTT
CAIGAGGTEAFF
>TRBJ2-1|TRBV19|.|.
TGTGCCAGTAGTATCCAGGGGCGGGCCAATGAGCAGTTCTTC
CASSIQGRANEQFF